This TCR beta chain derives from a study of blood T cell repertoires in COVID-19. For the study at large: T cells, B-cell-depleted T cells, or PBMCs supplied cDNA or gDNA.

Germline V CDR1 and CDR2: KGHDR, SFDVKD. V gave up 6 bases and J gave up 4 bases, with 16 bases separating them. The CDR3 is 15 residues long. The repertoire was sequenced with immunoSEQ multiplex PCR; TCRdb's copy has only in-frame clones and lacks some. Of some 250,000 clones in the sample, roughly 93% are singletons; the top ten hold 2% to 2.5%. J is TRBJ2-3 and V is TRBV24-1; D is perhaps TRBD2 (8 bases). Sequenced sample: PBMCs or T cells enriched from blood (not recorded which). This clonotype was obtained from a middle-aged woman with acute COVID-19. CDR3 DNA: TGTGCCACCAGTTCGGGACTAGGGGGCCCAGATACGCAGTATTTT. It yields the protein CATSSGLGGPDTQYF.